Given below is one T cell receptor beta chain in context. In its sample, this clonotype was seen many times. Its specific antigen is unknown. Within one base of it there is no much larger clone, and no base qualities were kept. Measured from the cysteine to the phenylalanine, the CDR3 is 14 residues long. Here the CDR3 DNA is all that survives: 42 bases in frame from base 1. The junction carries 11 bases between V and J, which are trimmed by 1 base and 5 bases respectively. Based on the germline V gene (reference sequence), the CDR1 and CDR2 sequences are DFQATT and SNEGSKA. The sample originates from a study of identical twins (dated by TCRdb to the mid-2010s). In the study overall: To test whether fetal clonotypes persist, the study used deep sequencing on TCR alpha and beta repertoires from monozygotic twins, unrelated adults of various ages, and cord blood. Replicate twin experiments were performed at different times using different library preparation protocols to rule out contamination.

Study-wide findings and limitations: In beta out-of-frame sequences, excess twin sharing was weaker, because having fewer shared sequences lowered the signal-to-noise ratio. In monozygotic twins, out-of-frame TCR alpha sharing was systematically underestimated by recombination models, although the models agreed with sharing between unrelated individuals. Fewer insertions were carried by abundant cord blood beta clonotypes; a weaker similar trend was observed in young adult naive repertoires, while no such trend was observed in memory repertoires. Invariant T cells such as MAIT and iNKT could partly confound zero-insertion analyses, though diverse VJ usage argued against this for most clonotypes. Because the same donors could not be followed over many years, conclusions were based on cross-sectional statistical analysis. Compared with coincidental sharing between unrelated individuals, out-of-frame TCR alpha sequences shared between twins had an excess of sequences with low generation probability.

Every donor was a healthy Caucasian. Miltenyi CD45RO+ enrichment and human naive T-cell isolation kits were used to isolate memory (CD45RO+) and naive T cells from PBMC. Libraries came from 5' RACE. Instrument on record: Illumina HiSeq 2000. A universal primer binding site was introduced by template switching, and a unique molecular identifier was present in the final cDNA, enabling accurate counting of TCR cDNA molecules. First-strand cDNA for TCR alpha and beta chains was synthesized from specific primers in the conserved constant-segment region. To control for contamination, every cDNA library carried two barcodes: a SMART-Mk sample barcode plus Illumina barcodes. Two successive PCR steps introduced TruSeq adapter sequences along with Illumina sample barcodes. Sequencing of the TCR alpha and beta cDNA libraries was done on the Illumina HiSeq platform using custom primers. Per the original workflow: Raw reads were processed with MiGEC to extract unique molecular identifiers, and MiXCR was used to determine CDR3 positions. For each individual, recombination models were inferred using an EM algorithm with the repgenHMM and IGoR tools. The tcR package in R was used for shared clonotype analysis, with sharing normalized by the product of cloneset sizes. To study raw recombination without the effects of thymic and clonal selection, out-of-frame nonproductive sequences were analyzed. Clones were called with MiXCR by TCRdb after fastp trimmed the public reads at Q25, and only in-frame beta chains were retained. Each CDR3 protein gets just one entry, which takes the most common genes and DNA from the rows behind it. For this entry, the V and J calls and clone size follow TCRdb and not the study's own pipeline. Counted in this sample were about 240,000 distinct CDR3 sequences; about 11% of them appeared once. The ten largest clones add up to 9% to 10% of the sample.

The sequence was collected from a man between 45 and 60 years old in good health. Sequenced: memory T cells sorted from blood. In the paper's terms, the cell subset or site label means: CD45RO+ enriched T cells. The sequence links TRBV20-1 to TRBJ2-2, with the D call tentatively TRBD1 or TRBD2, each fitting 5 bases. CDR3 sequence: CSARVQGRTGELFF. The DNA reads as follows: TGCAGTGCTAGAGTGCAGGGACGGACCGGGGAGCTGTTTTTT.